This T cell receptor beta chain was sequenced for a study of T cells in Graves' hyperthyroidism and ophthalmopathy (dated by TCRdb to the late 2010s). With respect to the entire study: Peripheral blood was collected at initial diagnosis, before any treatment. The paper reports TCR Vbeta CDR3 sequencing of over 120 peripheral blood samples: around 41 ophthalmopathy, about 75 hyperthyroidism and about 17 progressor patients. After blood sampling, hyperthyroidism patients were treated with methimazole at a starting dose of 30 mg daily, and ophthalmopathy patients were treated with high-dose intravenous methylprednisolone. For training and testing, the 100 or so patients in the discovery cohort were randomly divided in a 7:3 ratio. A discovery cohort of roughly 96 patients, about 40 with Graves' ophthalmopathy and about 58 with stable Graves' hyperthyroidism, was used to find distinguishing TCR V-J signatures. In roughly six Graves' hyperthyroidism patients, the study also compared T-cell repertoires from thyroid tissue with T-cell repertoires from blood. An independent validation cohort of fewer than 20 hyperthyroidism patients and roughly 16 patients who later progressed to ophthalmopathy tested prospective prediction of ophthalmopathy.

Graves' hyperthyroidism was defined as stable when no progression to ophthalmopathy occurred over 18 months of follow-up. The hyperthyroidism patients were between 18 and 65 years old and newly diagnosed, with a disease duration of less than 2 months. Any patient with an uncontrolled infection, another autoimmune disease, pregnancy or lactation was excluded. Diagnoses were established on the basis of clinical symptoms, serum thyroxine and TRAb, thyroid ultrasound, and orbital computed tomography. PBMCs were separated from about 10 ml of fresh peripheral blood using Ficoll-Paque density gradient centrifugation. Trizol reagent was used to extract total RNA, and RNA quality was then checked on an Agilent 2100 Bioanalyzer. Broad study findings and their caveats: Ophthalmopathy was separated from stable hyperthyroidism by a 13 V-J signature model, with over 85% sensitivity and 81% to 82% specificity obtained in cross-validation and 80%/75% obtained in testing. Most expanded thyroid clonotypes (frequency above 0.001) were also detected in blood, suggesting blood repertoires may reflect thyroid immune responses. In validation, progression to ophthalmopathy was predicted by the model with around 71% sensitivity and around 75% specificity, a median of approximately 6.5 months before onset. No statistical method was used to set the sample size in advance, and investigators knew the group allocation.

Note on this clonotype: Its antigen specificity is not known. Possible read error: a much larger clone is one base away.

The TCR beta CDR3 regions were amplified from the RNA transcripts. The first round of RT-PCR for the TCR CDR3 was performed with the HTBI primer set and the Qiagen OneStep RT-PCR kit. A second multiplex PCR round built the libraries, followed by size selection and purification. The libraries were sequenced on an Illumina HiSeq2000 using paired-end 100 bp reads. As for how the authors treated the data: SOAPnuke was used to process the raw data, with reads discarded if the reads contained adapters or uncalled bases, had a mean Phred below 15, or lacked an exact constant-primer or identifier match. COPE v1.2.5 was used to merge the high-quality paired reads, and each unique nucleotide sequence was defined as a clonotype. MiTCR v1.1 was used to align the clonotypes against IMGT TRBV, TRBD and TRBJ reference segments. The analysis included only V-J combinations with a frequency above 0.0001, which together covered more than 98% of the repertoires. The TCS score was defined as the ratio of F50 (clonal expansion) to E x V (chaos), calculated using BLOSUM62-based TCRdist between CDR3 peptides within each V-J. Welch's t-statistics and random forest reduced several hundred V-J features to about 12, which were used in a naive Bayes classifier (R e1071). In-frame beta chains were kept once TCRdb had trimmed the public reads at Q25 with fastp and called clones with MiXCR. Identical CDR3 protein sequences are pooled into one entry, listed with their most common genes and DNA. TCRdb assigned the V and J calls; the authors' analysis was not used. Present in this sample are about 320,000 distinct CDR3 sequences, 15% to 20% of which were seen just once. The ten biggest clones cover approximately 35% of the sample.

CDR1 and CDR2 were assigned from the germline V gene (reference sequence) as LNHNV and YYDKDF. The CDR3 sequence holds 16 residues, the cysteine and phenylalanine included. Only the CDR3 DNA stays, 48 bases, in frame from base 1. This sequence originates from a man aged 30-40 years with Graves' hyperthyroidism. The chain links TRBV15 with TRBJ2-7; the D region possibly corresponds to TRBD2 (7 bases align). The sample consisted of blood. The CDR3 region has the sequence CATGRDIGGEIHEQYF. The DNA is as follows: TGTGCCACCGGCAGAGATATAGGGGGGGAAATACACGAGCAGTACTTC.